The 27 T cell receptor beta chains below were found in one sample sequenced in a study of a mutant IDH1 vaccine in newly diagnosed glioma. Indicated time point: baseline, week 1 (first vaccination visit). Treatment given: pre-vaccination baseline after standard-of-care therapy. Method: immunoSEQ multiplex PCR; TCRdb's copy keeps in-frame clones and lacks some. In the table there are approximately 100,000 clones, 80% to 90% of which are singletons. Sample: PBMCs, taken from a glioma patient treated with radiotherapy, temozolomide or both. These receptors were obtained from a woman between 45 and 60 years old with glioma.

CDR3 sequence: CASKRTPYNEQFF. Written as DNA, the CDR3 is TGTGCCAGCAAACGGACTCCCTACAATGAGCAGTTCTTC. The V call is TRBV2, the J call TRBJ2-1; tentative D call: TRBD2 (5 bases). In germline, CDR1 is SNHLY, CDR2 FYNNEI. V lost 7 bases, J lost 2 bases, and 9 bases lay in between. The CDR3 contains 13 residues.

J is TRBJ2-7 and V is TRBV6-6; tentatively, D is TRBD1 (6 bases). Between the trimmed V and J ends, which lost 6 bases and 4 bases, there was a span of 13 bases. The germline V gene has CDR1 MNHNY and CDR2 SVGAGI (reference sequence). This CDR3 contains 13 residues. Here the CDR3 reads CASRSDRSYEQYF. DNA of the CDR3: TGTGCCAGCAGATCCGACAGGTCGTACGAGCAGTACTTC.

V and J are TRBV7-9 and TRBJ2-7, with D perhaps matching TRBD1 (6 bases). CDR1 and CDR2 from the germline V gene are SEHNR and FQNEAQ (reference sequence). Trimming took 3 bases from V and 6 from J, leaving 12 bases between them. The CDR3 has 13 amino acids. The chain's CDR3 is CASSFGRGSEQYF. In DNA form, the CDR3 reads TGTGCCAGCAGCTTTGGCAGGGGAAGCGAGCAGTACTTC. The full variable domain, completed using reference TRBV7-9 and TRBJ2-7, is DTGVSQNPRHKITKRGQNVTFRCDPISEHNRLYWYRQTLGQGPEFLTYFQNEAQLEKSRLLSDRFSAERPKGSFSTLEIQRTEQGDSAMYLCASSFGRGSEQYFGPGTRLTVT.

CDR3 sequence: CASSPPLTGRVDTQYF. CDR3 in DNA: TGTGCCAGCAGCCCCCCCCTGACAGGGCGAGTGGATACGCAGTATTTT. V and J are TRBV27 and TRBJ2-3; 7 nucleotides agree with TRBD1. The CDR3 contains 16 residues. The V and J ends lost 6 bases and 6 bases, in that order; junction bases with no gene match: 15. Germline CDR1 is MNHEY and CDR2 is SMNVEV (reference sequence).

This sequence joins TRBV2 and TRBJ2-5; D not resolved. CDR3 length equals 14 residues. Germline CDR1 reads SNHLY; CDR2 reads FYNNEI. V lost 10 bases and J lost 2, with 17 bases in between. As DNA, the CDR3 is TGTGCCATCTTCCACGGCAGAGATCAAGAGACCCAGTACTTC. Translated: CAIFHGRDQETQYF. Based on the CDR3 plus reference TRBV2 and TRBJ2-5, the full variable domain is EPEVTQTPSHQVTQMGQEVILRCVPISNHLYFYWYRQILGQKVEFLVSFYNNEISEKSEIFDDQFSVERPDGSNFTLKIRSTKLEDSAMYFCAIFHGRDQETQYFGPGTRLLVL.

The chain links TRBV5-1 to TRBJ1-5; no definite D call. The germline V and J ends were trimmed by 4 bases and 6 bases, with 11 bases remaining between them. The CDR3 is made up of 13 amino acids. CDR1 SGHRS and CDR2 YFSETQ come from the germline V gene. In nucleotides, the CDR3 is TGCGCCAGCAGCCGGGGTTTGGCTCAGCCCCAGCATTTT. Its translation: CASSRGLAQPQHF.

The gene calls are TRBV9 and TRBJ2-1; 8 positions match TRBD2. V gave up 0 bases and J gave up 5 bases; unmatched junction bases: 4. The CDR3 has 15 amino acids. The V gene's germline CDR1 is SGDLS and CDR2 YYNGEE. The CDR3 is CASSVVLAGDNEQFF. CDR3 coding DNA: TGTGCCAGCAGCGTAGTTCTAGCGGGTGACAATGAGCAGTTCTTC.

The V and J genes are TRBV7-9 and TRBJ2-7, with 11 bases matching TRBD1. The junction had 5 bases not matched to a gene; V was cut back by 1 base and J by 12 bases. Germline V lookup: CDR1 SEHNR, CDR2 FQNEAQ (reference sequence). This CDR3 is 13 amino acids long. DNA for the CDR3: TGTGCCAGCAGCTTAGGGGACAGGGGGTTTCGGTACTTC. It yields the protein CASSLGDRGFRYF.

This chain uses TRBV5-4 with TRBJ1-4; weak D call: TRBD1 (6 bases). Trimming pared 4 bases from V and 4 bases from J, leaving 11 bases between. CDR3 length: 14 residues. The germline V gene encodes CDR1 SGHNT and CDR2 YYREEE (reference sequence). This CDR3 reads CASSPDSRNEKLFF. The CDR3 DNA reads TGTGCCAGCAGCCCGGACAGCCGTAATGAAAAACTGTTTTTT.

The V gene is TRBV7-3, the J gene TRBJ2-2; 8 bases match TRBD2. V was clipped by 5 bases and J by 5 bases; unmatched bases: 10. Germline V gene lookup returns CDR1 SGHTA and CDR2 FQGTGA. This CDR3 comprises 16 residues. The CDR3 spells CASSPGTSGSTGELFF. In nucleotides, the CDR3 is TGTGCCAGCAGCCCCGGAACAAGCGGGAGTACCGGGGAGCTGTTTTTT.

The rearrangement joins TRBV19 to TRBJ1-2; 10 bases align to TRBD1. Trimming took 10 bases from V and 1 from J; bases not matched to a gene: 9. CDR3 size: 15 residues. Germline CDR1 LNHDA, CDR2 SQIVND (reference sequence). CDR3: CATRDRGSLNYGYTF. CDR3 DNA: TGTGCCACCCGGGACAGGGGCTCACTTAACTATGGCTACACCTTC.

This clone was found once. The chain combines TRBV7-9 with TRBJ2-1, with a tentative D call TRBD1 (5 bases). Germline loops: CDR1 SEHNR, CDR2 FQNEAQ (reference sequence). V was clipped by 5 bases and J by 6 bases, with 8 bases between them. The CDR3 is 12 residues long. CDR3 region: CASSRTGNEQFF. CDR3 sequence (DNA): TGTGCCAGCAGCCGCACAGGCAATGAGCAGTTCTTC.

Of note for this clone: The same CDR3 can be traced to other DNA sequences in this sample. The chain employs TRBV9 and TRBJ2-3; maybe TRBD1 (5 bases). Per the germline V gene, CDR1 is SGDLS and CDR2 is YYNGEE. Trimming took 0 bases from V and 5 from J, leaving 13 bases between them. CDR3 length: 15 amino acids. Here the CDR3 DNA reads TGTGCCAGCAGCGTAGGTCAGGGCCGCGGAGATACGCAGTATTTT. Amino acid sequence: CASSVGQGRGDTQYF.

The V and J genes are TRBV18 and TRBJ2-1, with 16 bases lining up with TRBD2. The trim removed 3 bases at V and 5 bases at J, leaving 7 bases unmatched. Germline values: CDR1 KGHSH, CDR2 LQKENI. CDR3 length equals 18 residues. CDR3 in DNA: TGTGCCAGCTCACCCTCGGGACTAGCGGGAGGGCCTCACAATGAGCAGTTCTTC. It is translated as CASSPSGLAGGPHNEQFF.

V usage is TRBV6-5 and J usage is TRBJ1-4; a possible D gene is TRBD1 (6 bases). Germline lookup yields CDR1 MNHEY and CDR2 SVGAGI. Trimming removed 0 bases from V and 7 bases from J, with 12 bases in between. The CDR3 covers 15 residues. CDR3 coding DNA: TGTGCCAGCAGTTACTCGGGGGGGGGCGGTGAAAAACTGTTTTTT. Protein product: CASSYSGGGGEKLFF.

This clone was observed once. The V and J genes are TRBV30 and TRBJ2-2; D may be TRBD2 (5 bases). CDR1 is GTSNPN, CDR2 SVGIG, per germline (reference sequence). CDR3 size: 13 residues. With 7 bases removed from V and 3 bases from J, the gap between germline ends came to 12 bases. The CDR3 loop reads CALTRLHTGELFF. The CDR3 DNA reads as TGTGCCTTGACCAGACTACACACCGGGGAGCTGTTTTTT.

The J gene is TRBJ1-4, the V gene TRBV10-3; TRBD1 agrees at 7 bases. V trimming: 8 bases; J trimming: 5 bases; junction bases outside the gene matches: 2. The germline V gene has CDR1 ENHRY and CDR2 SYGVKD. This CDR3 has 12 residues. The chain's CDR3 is CAIGTENEKLFF. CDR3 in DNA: TGTGCCATCGGGACAGAGAATGAAAAACTGTTTTTT.

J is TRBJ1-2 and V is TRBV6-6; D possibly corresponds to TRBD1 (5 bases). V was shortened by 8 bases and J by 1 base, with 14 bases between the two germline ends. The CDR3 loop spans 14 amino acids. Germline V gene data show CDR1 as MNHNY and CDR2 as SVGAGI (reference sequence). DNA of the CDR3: TGTGCCAGCTCCCAACGGGGGGGTAACTATGGCTACACCTTC. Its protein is CASSQRGGNYGYTF.

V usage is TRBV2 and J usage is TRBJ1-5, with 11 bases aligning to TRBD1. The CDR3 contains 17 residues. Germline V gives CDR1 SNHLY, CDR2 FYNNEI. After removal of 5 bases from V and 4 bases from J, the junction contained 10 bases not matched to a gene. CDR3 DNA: TGTGCCAGCAGTTCCGGGACAGGGGGGAGAAGGAATCAGCCCCAGCATTTT. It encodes CASSSGTGGRRNQPQHF.

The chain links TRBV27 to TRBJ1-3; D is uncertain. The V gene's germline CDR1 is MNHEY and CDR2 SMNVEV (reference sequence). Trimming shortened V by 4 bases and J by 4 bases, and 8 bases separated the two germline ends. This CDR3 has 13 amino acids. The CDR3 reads CASSSLNGNTIYF. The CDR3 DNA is TGTGCCAGCAGTTCCCTTAACGGAAACACCATATATTTT.

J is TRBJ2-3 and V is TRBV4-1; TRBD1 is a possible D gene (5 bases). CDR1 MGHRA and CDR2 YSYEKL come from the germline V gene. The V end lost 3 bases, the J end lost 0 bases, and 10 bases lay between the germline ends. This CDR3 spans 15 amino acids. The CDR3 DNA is TGCGCCAGCAGCCAGAAGACAGCTAGCACAGATACGCAGTATTTT. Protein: CASSQKTASTDTQYF.

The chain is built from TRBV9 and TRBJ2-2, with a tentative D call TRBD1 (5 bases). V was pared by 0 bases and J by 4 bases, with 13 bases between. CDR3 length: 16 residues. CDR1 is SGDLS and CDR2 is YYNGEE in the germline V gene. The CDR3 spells CASSVGGRASTGELFF. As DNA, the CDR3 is TGTGCCAGCAGCGTAGGGGGCAGGGCAAGCACCGGGGAGCTGTTTTTT.

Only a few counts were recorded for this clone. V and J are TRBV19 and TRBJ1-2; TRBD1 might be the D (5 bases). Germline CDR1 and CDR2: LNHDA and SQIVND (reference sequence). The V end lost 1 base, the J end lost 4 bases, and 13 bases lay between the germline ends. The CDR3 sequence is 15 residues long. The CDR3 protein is CASSIARGSSYGYTF. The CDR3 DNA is TGTGCCAGTAGTATAGCTCGGGGCAGCTCCTATGGCTACACCTTC.

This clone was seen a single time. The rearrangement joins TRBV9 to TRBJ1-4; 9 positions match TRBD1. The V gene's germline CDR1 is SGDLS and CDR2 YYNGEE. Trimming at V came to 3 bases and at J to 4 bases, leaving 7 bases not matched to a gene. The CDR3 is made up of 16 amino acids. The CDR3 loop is CASSATPGQGNEKLFF. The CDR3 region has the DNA TGTGCCAGCAGCGCGACACCGGGACAGGGTAATGAAAAACTGTTTTTT.

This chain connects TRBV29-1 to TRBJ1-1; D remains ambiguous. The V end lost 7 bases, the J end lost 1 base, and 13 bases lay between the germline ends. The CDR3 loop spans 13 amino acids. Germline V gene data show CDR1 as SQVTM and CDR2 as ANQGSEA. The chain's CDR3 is CSATWVSNTEAFF. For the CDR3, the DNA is TGCAGCGCTACTTGGGTGTCGAACACTGAAGCTTTCTTT.

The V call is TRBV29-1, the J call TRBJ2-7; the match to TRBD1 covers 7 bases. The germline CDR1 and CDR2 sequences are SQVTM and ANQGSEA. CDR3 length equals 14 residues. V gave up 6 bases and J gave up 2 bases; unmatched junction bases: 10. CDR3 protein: CSVKRGGGPYEQYF. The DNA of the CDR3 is TGCAGCGTCAAACGAGGGGGCGGCCCCTACGAGCAGTACTTC.

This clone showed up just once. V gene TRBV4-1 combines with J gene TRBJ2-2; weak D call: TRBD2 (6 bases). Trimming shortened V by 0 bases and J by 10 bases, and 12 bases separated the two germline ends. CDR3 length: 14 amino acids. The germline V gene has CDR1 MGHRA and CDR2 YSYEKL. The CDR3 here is CASSQDMEGEELFF. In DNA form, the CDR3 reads TGCGCCAGCAGCCAAGATATGGAGGGAGAGGAGCTGTTTTTT.